The T cell receptor (beta chain) described here comes from a study of CXCR3-negative and CXCR3-positive naive CD8 T cells. Germline V gene lookup returns CDR1 LGHNA and CDR2 YSLEER. This CDR3 region has 16 residues. The study, taken as a whole, reports: CXCR3-negative naive cells had less hydrophobic TRB CDR3s than did CXCR3-positive naive cells.

The libraries of TRB cDNA were prepared using 5' RACE with UMI labels. TCRdb processed the 5' RACE reads again and assigns one entry to each CDR3 protein, with no DNA. The sample features approximately 65,000 distinct CDR3 sequences, with 0.55% to 0.8% in its top ten. Within the CD8+ T cell compartment, naive cells were CD45RO-CCR7+CD27+CD95-. About this clonotype: Its cognate antigen is unknown.

This rearrangement joins TRBV4-3 to TRBJ2-7; TCRdb returns TRBD1, unconfirmable since there is no DNA. The receptor's source is a human donor in good health. Some clones in this sample may be carry-over from other donors' samples. Sequencing input: naive CXCR3+ CD8+ T cells from blood. Regarding subset: CD45RO-CCR7+CD27+CD95- naive CD8+ T cells expressing CXCR3 (TNR3+). CDR3: CASSQGGQPFRDEHYF.